This TCR beta chain is from a study of PD-L1 blockade in urothelial cancer. Looking at the study overall: Patients had undergone 0 to 3 prior chemotherapy regimens. Study results and limitations: Stronger expansion of tumor-associated clones in blood at 3 weeks distinguished durable-benefit patients.

Time point indicated: peripheral blood 6 weeks after treatment start. Anywhere from 1 to 8 samples came from each patient, spanning pretreatment and on-treatment. Notes on this clone: Its antigen is undetermined.

The ends were cut back, 3 bases at V and 9 bases at J, with 10 bases in the middle. This CDR3 has 12 amino acids. CDR1 and CDR2 from the germline V gene are SGDLS and YYNGEE. Method: immunoSEQ multiplex PCR; TCRdb's copy keeps in-frame clones and lacks some. This table holds tens of thousands of clones, 86% found once. The specimen was PBMCs, collected around atezolizumab (anti-PD-L1) treatment. This receptor was identified in a man in his sixties with urothelial cancer. This chain uses TRBV9 with TRBJ2-1; the D is unclear. The CDR3 DNA is TGTGCCAGCAGCGCCTTGGGCCTTGAGCAGTTCTTC. Amino acid sequence: CASSALGLEQFF.